This T cell receptor beta chain appears in the sequencing data of a study of T cell responses to AZD1222 COVID-19 vaccine. Study-wide results and limits: Only a handful of AZD1222 recipients tested seropositive at baseline. Repertoires in all cases were sampled only once the peak T cell response had passed. Spike-specific TCR repertoires showed rising breadth and depth after two AZD1222 doses. There were mostly white British donors and more females than males, and clonal diversity was possibly underestimated.

J gave up 4 bases and V 10 bases, and 11 bases lay outside the gene matches. Per germline, CDR1 SNHLY and CDR2 FYNNEI. This CDR3 spans 14 amino acids. TCRdb's copy holds only in-frame clones and misses some; the assay was immunoSEQ multiplex PCR. The sample lists under 120,000 clones; roughly 87% were seen once. With respect to this clone: Its antigen is unidentified.

Sequenced here: peripheral blood, sampled 28 days after the second AZD1222 dose. This clonotype was obtained from an adult who received the AZD1222 COVID-19 vaccine. The rearrangement uses TRBV2 and TRBJ1-1; 8 bases align to TRBD1. The CDR3 protein is CATCLRTGCTEAFF. The CDR3 coding sequence is TGTGCCACATGCCTGAGGACAGGGTGCACTGAAGCTTTCTTT.